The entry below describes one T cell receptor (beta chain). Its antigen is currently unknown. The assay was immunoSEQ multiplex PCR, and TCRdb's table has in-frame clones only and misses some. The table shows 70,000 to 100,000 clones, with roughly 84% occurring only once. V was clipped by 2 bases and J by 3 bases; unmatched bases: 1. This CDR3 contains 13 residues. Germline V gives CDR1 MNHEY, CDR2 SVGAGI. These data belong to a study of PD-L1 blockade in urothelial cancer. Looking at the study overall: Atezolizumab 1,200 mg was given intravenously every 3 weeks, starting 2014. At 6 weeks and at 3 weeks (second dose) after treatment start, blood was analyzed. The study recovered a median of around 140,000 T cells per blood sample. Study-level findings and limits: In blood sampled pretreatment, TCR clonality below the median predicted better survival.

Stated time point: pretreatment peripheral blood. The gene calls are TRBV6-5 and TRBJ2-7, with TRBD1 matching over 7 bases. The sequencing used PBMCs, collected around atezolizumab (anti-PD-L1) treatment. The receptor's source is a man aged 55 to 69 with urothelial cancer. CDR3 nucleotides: TGTGCCAGCAGTTACGGGACAGTCTACGAGCAGTACTTC. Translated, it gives CASSYGTVYEQYF.